This T cell receptor (beta chain) was found in a study of shared clonotypes between healthy human individuals. Sequencing used immunoSEQ multiplex PCR; TCRdb keeps in-frame clones, though not all of them. The repertoire holds about 2.3 million clones, with over 85% as singletons. In regard to this clone: The antigen remains unidentified.

Study findings and constraints: In a few donors, about 5% of naive CD4 clonotypes appeared in common.

The CDR3 spans 15 residues. V shed 4 bases and J 3 bases; nucleotides not matched to a gene: 3. Germline V gene sequence: CDR1 SGDLS, CDR2 YYNGEE. This sequence originates from a man younger than 35 in good health. Some clones in this sample may be carry-over from other donors' samples. What was sequenced was naive CD4+ T cells from PBMCs. Indicated subset: CD45RA+ positively selected. The chain employs TRBV9 and TRBJ2-3, with TRBD2 matching over 12 bases. The CDR3 sequence: CASSSGLAGTDTQYF. The CDR3 coding sequence is TGTGCCAGCAGCTCCGGACTAGCGGGAACAGATACGCAGTATTTT.